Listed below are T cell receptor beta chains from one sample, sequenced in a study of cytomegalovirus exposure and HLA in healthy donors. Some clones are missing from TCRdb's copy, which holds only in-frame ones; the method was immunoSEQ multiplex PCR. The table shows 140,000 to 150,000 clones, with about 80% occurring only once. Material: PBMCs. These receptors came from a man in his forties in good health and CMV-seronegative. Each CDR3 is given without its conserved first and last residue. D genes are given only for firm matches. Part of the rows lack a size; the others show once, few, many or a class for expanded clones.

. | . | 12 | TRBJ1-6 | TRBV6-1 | ASNNQVQGSPLH
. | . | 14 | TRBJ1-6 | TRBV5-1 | ASSWTDSSYNSPLH
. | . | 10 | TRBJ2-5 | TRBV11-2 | ASSSFLETQY
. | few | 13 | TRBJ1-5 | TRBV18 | ASSPTGRVHQPQH
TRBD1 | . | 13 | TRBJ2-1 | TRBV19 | ASSIQGAAYNEQF
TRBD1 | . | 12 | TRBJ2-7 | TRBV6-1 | ASSGTGVSYEQY
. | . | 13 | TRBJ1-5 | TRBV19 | ASSALDSLNQPQH
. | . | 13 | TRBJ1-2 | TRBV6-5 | ASSYAGSRAYGYT
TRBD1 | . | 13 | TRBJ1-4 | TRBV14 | ASSQGTAVNEKLF
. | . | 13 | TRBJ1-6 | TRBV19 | ASMAGKSYNSPLH
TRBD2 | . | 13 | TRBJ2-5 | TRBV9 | ASSSPGGGTETQY
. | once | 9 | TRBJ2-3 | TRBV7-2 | ASSYSDTQY
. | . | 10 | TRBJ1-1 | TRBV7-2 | ASSLAQGQAF
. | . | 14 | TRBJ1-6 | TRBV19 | ASSHVRGSYNSPLH
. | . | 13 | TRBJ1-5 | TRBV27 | ASSLRQDSNQPQH
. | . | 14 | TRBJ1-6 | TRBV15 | ATSRGGSSYNSPLH
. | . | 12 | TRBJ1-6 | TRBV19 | ASSPGQFNSPLH
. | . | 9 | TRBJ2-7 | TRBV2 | ASSRGHEQY
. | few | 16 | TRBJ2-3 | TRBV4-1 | ASSQGLRGSLSTDTQY
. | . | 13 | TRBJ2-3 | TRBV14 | ASSQGTLPTDTQY
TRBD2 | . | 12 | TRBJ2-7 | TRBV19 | ASSPSGGLYEQY
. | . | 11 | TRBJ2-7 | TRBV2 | ASSRDWGSEQY
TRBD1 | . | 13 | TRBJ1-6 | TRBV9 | ASSVVGQGNSPLH
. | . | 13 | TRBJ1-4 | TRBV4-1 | ASSPNEGALEKLF
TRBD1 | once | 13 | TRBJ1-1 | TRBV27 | ASSLPPGTGVEAF
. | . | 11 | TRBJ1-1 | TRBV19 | ASSWTRNTEAF